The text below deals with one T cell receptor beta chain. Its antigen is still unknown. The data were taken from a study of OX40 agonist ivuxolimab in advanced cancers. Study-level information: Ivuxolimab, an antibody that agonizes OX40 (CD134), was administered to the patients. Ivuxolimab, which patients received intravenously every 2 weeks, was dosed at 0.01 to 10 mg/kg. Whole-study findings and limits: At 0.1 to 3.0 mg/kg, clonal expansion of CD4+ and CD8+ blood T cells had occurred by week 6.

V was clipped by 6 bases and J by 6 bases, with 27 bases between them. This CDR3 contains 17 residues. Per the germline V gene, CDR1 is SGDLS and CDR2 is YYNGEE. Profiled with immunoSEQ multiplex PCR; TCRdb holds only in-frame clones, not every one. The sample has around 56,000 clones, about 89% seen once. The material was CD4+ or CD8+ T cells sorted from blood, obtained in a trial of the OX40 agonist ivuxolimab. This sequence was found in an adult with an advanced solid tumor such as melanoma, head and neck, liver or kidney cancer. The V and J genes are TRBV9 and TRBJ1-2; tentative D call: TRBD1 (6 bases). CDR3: CASTVGGPPLNSHGYTF. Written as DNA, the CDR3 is TGTGCCAGCACCGTCGGGGGGCCCCCTCTGAATTCCCATGGCTACACCTTC.